These 17 T cell receptor beta chains were all obtained from the same sample, sequenced in a study of regulatory T cells in long-lasting Graves disease. Combining iRepertoire HTBI primers with Arm-PCR of CDR3 regions, the authors built TCR beta libraries. MiXCR was run by TCRdb on the multiplex PCR reads, yielding one entry per CDR3 protein. This table holds 450,000 to 600,000 distinct CDR3 sequences, around 15% found once. The time point: newly diagnosed GD, antithyroid drugs for less than 3 months. Preparation of the TCR library used RNA extracted from PBMCs. The sample was also linked to a second study, of T cells in Graves' hyperthyroidism and ophthalmopathy.

The specimen was peripheral blood mononuclear cells (PBMCs), collected at new diagnosis, from a patient treated with antithyroid drugs. Receptors originate from a man in his forties or fifties with Graves disease.

This clonotype came up many times. The genes are TRBV12-5 and TRBJ2-1; TRBD1 might be the D (6 bases). The V end was cut by 4 bases, the J end by 6 bases, with 22 bases between. The length of the CDR3 is 17 residues. The germline gives CDR1 LGHNT, CDR2 FRNRAP. CDR3 in DNA: TGTGCTAGTGGTTCCCCGTTGGGGACAAGGGCTCCCAATGAGCAGTTCTTC. This gives the protein CASGSPLGTRAPNEQFF.

The chain is built from TRBV10-1 and TRBJ2-1; 10 nucleotides line up with TRBD1. In germline, CDR1 is WNHNN, CDR2 SYGVQD (reference sequence). The ends lost 4 bases at V and 8 bases at J; junction bases unmatched: 5. The CDR3 consists of 14 residues. CDR3 nucleotides: TGCGCCAGCAGTGGACAGGGGGCTCTCGATGAGCAGTTCTTC. Protein sequence: CASSGQGALDEQFF.

This clonotype occurred many times. This chain joins TRBV12-3 or TRBV12-4 and TRBJ1-2; TRBD1 might be the D (5 bases). CDR3 length equals 13 residues. V dropped 2 bases and J dropped 2 bases, with 6 bases sitting between them. Here the CDR3 DNA reads TGTGCCAGCAGTTTACAGGGAAACTATGGCTACACCTTC. This sequence encodes CASSLQGNYGYTF.

This clonotype appeared many times. The rearrangement uses TRBV24-1 and TRBJ2-5, with 12 positions matching TRBD2. V trimming: 3 bases; J trimming: 3 bases; junction bases outside the gene matches: 4. In germline, CDR1 is KGHDR, CDR2 SFDVKD. This CDR3 has 16 amino acids. CDR3 DNA: TGTGCCACCAGTGATAGGCGGACTAGCGGGAAAGAGACCCAGTACTTC. Translated, it gives CATSDRRTSGKETQYF.

This clonotype showed up many times. The chain employs TRBV5-1 and TRBJ2-3; TRBD2 agrees at 8 bases. The CDR3 has 15 amino acids. J was trimmed by 5 bases and V by 1 base; bases with no gene match: 6. Per the germline V gene, CDR1 is SGHRS and CDR2 is YFSETQ. CDR3 bases: TGCGCCAGCAGCTTGAGTAGCGGGAAGATAGATACGCAGTATTTT. Residues: CASSLSSGKIDTQYF.

V gene TRBV24-1 combines with J gene TRBJ2-1; tentatively, D is TRBD2 (6 bases). Germline V gene data show CDR1 as KGHDR and CDR2 as SFDVKD. The CDR3 has 17 amino acids. V lost 3 bases and J lost 3, with 17 bases in between. CDR3 sequence reads: CATSDPNPGSRYNEQFF. In nucleotides, the CDR3 is TGTGCCACCAGTGATCCCAATCCCGGGAGTCGCTACAATGAGCAGTTCTTC.

This clonotype has at least ten counts. This chain joins TRBV2 and TRBJ2-5; 10 nucleotides line up with TRBD1. Germline V CDR1 and CDR2: SNHLY, FYNNEI. The CDR3 runs 14 residues. V lost 6 bases, J lost 3 bases, and 4 bases stayed unmatched. CDR3 sequence (DNA): TGTGCCAGCAGGAGGGACAGGGGAAAAGAGACCCAGTACTTC. This sequence encodes CASRRDRGKETQYF.

This clonotype came up many times. This rearrangement joins TRBV6-1 to TRBJ1-1; D is undetermined. This CDR3 region has 13 residues. Trimming took off 6 bases at V and 0 bases at J, with 8 bases between the two ends. CDR1 and CDR2 from the germline V gene are MNHNS and SASEGT. The CDR3 DNA sequence: TGTGCCAGCAGGAAAGGTGTGAACACTGAAGCTTTCTTT. Amino acids: CASRKGVNTEAFF.

The V gene is TRBV7-9, the J gene TRBJ2-1; TRBD2 is a possible D gene (5 bases). Germline CDR1 SEHNR, CDR2 FQNEAQ (reference sequence). CDR3 size: 12 residues. Trimming pared 2 bases from V and 10 bases from J, leaving 9 bases between. This CDR3 reads CASSLPTGEQFF. CDR3 DNA: TGTGCCAGCAGCTTACCAACGGGAGAGCAGTTCTTC.

This clonotype was detected ten times or more. Here the CDR3 reads CSARGGTETQYF. The CDR3 coding sequence is TGCAGTGCTAGAGGTGGGACGGAGACCCAGTACTTC. V usage is TRBV20-1 and J usage is TRBJ2-5; D tentatively fits TRBD1 or TRBD2 (5 bases each). V lost 1 base, J lost 5 bases, and 8 bases lay in between. In germline, CDR1 is DFQATT, CDR2 SNEGSKA (reference sequence). The CDR3 is made up of 12 amino acids.

This clonotype was seen repeatedly, ten times or more. V usage is TRBV18 and J usage is TRBJ2-2, with unresolved D. CDR3 length: 15 residues. CDR1 is KGHSH, CDR2 LQKENI, per germline. V was clipped by 0 bases and J by 2 bases, with 7 bases between them. CDR3 loop: CASSPPVKNTGELFF. CDR3 bases: TGTGCCAGCTCACCACCGGTGAAAAACACCGGGGAGCTGTTTTTT.

This chain connects TRBV19 to TRBJ1-5; D ambiguous. Trimming pared 9 bases from V and 1 base from J, leaving 16 bases between. The germline V gene encodes CDR1 LNHDA and CDR2 SQIVND (reference sequence). The CDR3 has 15 residues. CDR3 sequence: CASRGMGISNQPQHF. DNA of the CDR3: TGTGCCAGCCGTGGAATGGGGATAAGCAATCAGCCCCAGCATTTT.

The genes are TRBV5-5 and TRBJ2-7; D is uncertain. V was clipped by 4 bases and J by 8 bases, with 13 bases between them. Germline V gives CDR1 SGHKS, CDR2 YYEKEE (reference sequence). CDR3 length equals 12 residues. Here the CDR3 DNA reads TGTGCCAGCAGCCACCCGACCCCCCAGCAGTACTTC. It encodes CASSHPTPQQYF.

In the case of this clonotype: This may arise from a read error, as a much more abundant clone is one base away. The rearrangement links TRBV7-6 to TRBJ1-1; no definite D call. The CDR3 extends over 13 amino acids. Trimming removed 2 bases at V and 1 base at J, with 5 bases between. CDR1 is SGHVS, CDR2 FNYEAQ, per germline. The CDR3 DNA reads as TGTGCCAGCAGCTTATTCCAGAACACTGAAGCTTTCTTT. It is translated as CASSLFQNTEAFF.

Ten or more counts support this clonotype. The V and J genes are TRBV20-1 and TRBJ2-7, with D perhaps TRBD2 (6 bases). The CDR3 runs to 14 residues. With 3 bases removed from V and 0 bases from J, the gap between germline ends came to 12 bases. Germline lookup yields CDR1 DFQATT and CDR2 SNEGSKA (reference sequence). The CDR3 nucleotides read TGCAGTGCTAGCTTAGCGGTTAGCTCCTACGAGCAGTACTTC. Its translation: CSASLAVSSYEQYF.

The V and J genes are TRBV20-1 and TRBJ1-5; weak D call: TRBD1 (6 bases). The CDR3 length is 13 residues. Trimming stripped 6 bases from V and 2 bases from J, with 11 bases between. Looked up from germline, CDR1 is DFQATT and CDR2 is SNEGSKA (reference sequence). The CDR3 DNA reads as TGCAGTGCGCATTCAGGGGGCAATCAGCCCCAGCATTTT. This sequence encodes CSAHSGGNQPQHF.

This clonotype occurred many times. V is TRBV6-1 and J is TRBJ1-2; D not certain. Germline V gene sequence: CDR1 MNHNS, CDR2 SASEGT. Trimming left V 7 bases short and J 6 bases short, with 18 bases between. The CDR3 loop spans 14 amino acids. CDR3 DNA sequence: TGTGCCAGCACGCCCAGCGGCTCCTATGATGGCTACACCTTC. Translating it yields CASTPSGSYDGYTF.